The 15 T cell receptor beta chains listed next were all sequenced from one sample in a study of blood T cell repertoires in COVID-19. Assay: immunoSEQ multiplex PCR; the TCRdb copy retains only in-frame clones and omits some. There are about 240,000 clones in the sample; roughly 80% occur only once, and approximately 9.6% lies in the top ten. The sequenced sample consisted of peripheral blood. The receptors come from a woman of 80 years or more with acute or convalescent COVID-19.

The sample holds many counts of this clone. In the same sample, other DNA sequences code for this CDR3. This sequence joins TRBV11-3 and TRBJ2-5; 8 bases are a match to TRBD2. V trimming: 4 bases; J trimming: 5 bases; junction bases outside the gene matches: 6. CDR1 and CDR2 (germline): SGHNT, YENEEA. The CDR3 contains 14 residues. The CDR3 DNA is TGTGCCAGCAGCTCCGGGGGGGCTCGCGAGACCCAGTACTTC. Amino acids: CASSSGGARETQYF.

The chain employs TRBV2 and TRBJ2-1; D not resolved. Germline V gives CDR1 SNHLY, CDR2 FYNNEI. V was shortened by 7 bases and J by 2 bases, with 9 bases between the two germline ends. The CDR3 totals 13 residues. For the CDR3, the DNA is TGTGCCAGCACGGGTAACCCCTACAATGAGCAGTTCTTC. Translated: CASTGNPYNEQFF.

This clone is a singleton in its sample. The gene calls are TRBV11-2 and TRBJ2-2; 9 nucleotides line up with TRBD1. The germline gives CDR1 SGHAT, CDR2 FQNNGV. CDR3 size: 14 residues. With 5 bases clipped from V and 5 bases from J, the junction kept 3 bases outside the gene matches. CDR3 nucleotides: TGTGCCAGCAGCATCGGGACAGGGACCGGGGAGCTGTTTTTT. This translates into CASSIGTGTGELFF.

The gene calls are TRBV6-1 and TRBJ1-3; maybe TRBD1 (5 bases). The germline CDR1 and CDR2 sequences are MNHNS and SASEGT. CDR3 length equals 16 residues. Trimming took 4 bases from V and 0 from J, leaving 13 bases between them. CDR3: CASSGTLTSSGNTIYF. The CDR3 nucleotides are TGTGCCAGCAGTGGGACACTAACCTCCTCTGGAAACACCATATATTTT.

The CDR3 here is CASSLDGRDQETQYF. The CDR3, as DNA: TGTGCCAGCAGCTTAGACGGCAGGGACCAAGAGACCCAGTACTTC. The chain couples TRBV7-3 to TRBJ2-5; the D gene is possibly TRBD1 (5 bases). Germline assignment: CDR1 SGHTA and CDR2 FQGTGA. V was clipped by 2 bases and J by 0 bases, with 10 bases between them. The CDR3 runs to 15 residues.

This clone was picked up a small number of times. The gene calls are TRBV4-1 and TRBJ1-6, with D unresolved. Trimming took 7 bases from V and 5 from J, leaving 12 bases between them. Germline V gives CDR1 MGHRA, CDR2 YSYEKL. The CDR3 has 14 amino acids. CDR3 sequence (DNA): TGCGCCAGCATGAAGGAGGTTAATAATTCACCCCTCCACTTT. Its translation: CASMKEVNNSPLHF.

This clone was detected once. This CDR3 reads CASSAGDYGYTF. CDR3 in DNA: TGTGCCAGTTCGGCAGGGGACTATGGCTACACCTTC. The chain recombines TRBV24-1 with TRBJ1-2; D may be TRBD1 (6 bases). Trimming left V 11 bases short and J 3 bases short, with 12 bases between. The CDR3 totals 12 residues. The V gene's germline CDR1 is KGHDR and CDR2 SFDVKD.

The chain combines TRBV6-6 with TRBJ1-1; D remains ambiguous. Deletions cut 5 bases from V and 4 bases from J, with 8 bases between. The germline V gene encodes CDR1 MNHNY and CDR2 SVGAGI (reference sequence). The CDR3 is made up of 12 amino acids. CDR3 residues: CASSPGSTEAFF. The CDR3 DNA sequence: TGTGCCAGCAGTCCCGGGAGCACTGAAGCTTTCTTT.

The chain is built from TRBV7-2 and TRBJ2-5, with 10 bases lining up with TRBD1. CDR3 length: 13 amino acids. CDR1 is SGHTA and CDR2 is FQGNSA in the germline V gene. V dropped 8 bases and J dropped 6; count of bases not matched to a gene: 6. The CDR3 coding sequence is TGTGCCAGCGGGACAGGGGTCATGAAGACCCAGTACTTC. Protein: CASGTGVMKTQYF.

The gene calls are TRBV5-1 and TRBJ2-3; perhaps TRBD1 as D (6 bases). The CDR3 runs 14 residues. V was trimmed by 3 bases and J by 2 bases, leaving 10 bases between them. Per the germline V gene, CDR1 is SGHRS and CDR2 is YFSETQ. CDR3 loop: CASSWDNPTDTQYF. The DNA for the CDR3 is TGCGCCAGCAGCTGGGACAACCCCACAGATACGCAGTATTTT.

The rearrangement joins TRBV3-1 (or the pseudogene TRBV3-2) to TRBJ1-6, with TRBD1 matching over 8 bases. V was pared by 4 bases and J by 7 bases, with 6 bases of the junction left unmatched. The CDR3 length is 15 residues. The germline V gene has CDR1 LGHDT and CDR2 YNNKEL (reference sequence). CDR3 protein: CASSLRTGFNSPLHF. For the CDR3, the DNA is TGTGCCAGCAGCCTACGGACAGGGTTCAATTCACCCCTCCACTTT.

This sequence joins TRBV6-6 and TRBJ2-3; D is undetermined. Trimming removed 2 bases from V and 6 bases from J, with 15 bases in between. The germline CDR1 and CDR2 sequences are MNHNY and SVGAGI (reference sequence). This CDR3 spans 15 amino acids. CDR3 nucleotide sequence: TGTGCCAGCAGTTACAAAGCCTCCGGGTCTGATACGCAGTATTTT. This gives the protein CASSYKASGSDTQYF.

The V gene is TRBV28, the J gene TRBJ1-2; a weak D match, TRBD1 (5 bases). Germline CDR1 reads MDHEN; CDR2 reads SYDVKM. This CDR3 is 14 amino acids long. V was clipped by 2 bases and J by 11 bases, with 18 bases between them. The CDR3 is CASSLPKGWGSYTF. The CDR3, as DNA: TGTGCCAGCAGTTTACCAAAAGGGTGGGGCAGTTACACCTTC.

The DNA for the CDR3 is TGTGCCAGCAGTTTGGGGTTAGGCAGGGCACCTCGCGAGCAGTACTTC. Its protein product is CASSLGLGRAPREQYF. The chain recombines TRBV6-5 with TRBJ2-7; a weak D match, TRBD1 (5 bases). Germline values: CDR1 MNHEY, CDR2 SVGAGI. The ends were cut back, 4 bases at V and 6 bases at J, with 22 bases in the middle. The CDR3 spans 16 residues.

This clone was found a few times. The chain recombines TRBV9 with TRBJ2-6; a weak D match, TRBD1 (7 bases). The length of the CDR3 is 20 residues. Trimming left V 4 bases short and J 0 bases short, with 23 bases between. Looked up from germline, CDR1 is SGDLS and CDR2 is YYNGEE. The CDR3 loop reads CASSPYRGDSHLSGANVLTF. CDR3 bases: TGTGCCAGCAGCCCTTATAGGGGGGACAGCCACCTCTCTGGGGCCAACGTCCTGACTTTC.